The clone carrying this TCR beta chain was seen repeatedly, ten times or more. This sample is part of a study of T cells in Graves' hyperthyroidism and ophthalmopathy. The study based diagnoses on clinical symptoms, serum thyroxine and TRAb, thyroid ultrasound and orbital computed tomography. The CDR3 has 14 amino acids. The germline gives CDR1 SGHRS, CDR2 YFSETQ. V was cut by 0 bases and J by 6 bases, with 10 bases left in between. Regions amplified from RNA transcripts were the TCR beta CDR3 regions. Initially, a first-round RT-PCR of the TCR CDR3 employed the HTBI primer set. One entry per CDR3 protein results from TCRdb running MiXCR on the multiplex PCR reads. The sample lists 600,000 to 900,000 distinct CDR3 sequences, about 16% occurring once.

The chain recombines TRBV5-1 with TRBJ2-1; D unclear. This clonotype was obtained from a man between 18 and 35 years old with Graves' hyperthyroidism. Sample: blood. The CDR3 region has the DNA TGCGCCAGCAGCTTGGGGCCTAGTCTCAATGAGCAGTTCTTC. Protein: CASSLGPSLNEQFF.